In its sample, the clone carrying this T cell receptor (beta chain) was seen many times. The antigen is undetermined. Those with hyperthyroidism were 18 to 65 years old, newly diagnosed, and ill for under 2 months. Diagnosis rested on symptoms, serum thyroxine and TRAb, thyroid ultrasound, and orbital computed tomography. This sample was included in a study of T cells in Graves' hyperthyroidism and ophthalmopathy. Regarding the study as a whole: The model predicted ophthalmopathy a median around six months before onset. Ophthalmopathy was separated from stable hyperthyroidism by a 13 V-J model.

The CDR3 totals 14 residues. With V trimmed by 6 bases and J by 2 bases, 5 bases remained unmatched. Germline V gene data show CDR1 as WSHSY and CDR2 as SAAADI. TCR beta CDR3 sequences were amplified from RNA transcripts. First-round RT-PCR of the TCR CDR3 relied on the HTBI primer set. TCRdb re-analysed the multiplex PCR reads in MiXCR, keeping a single row per CDR3 protein. The sample has a few hundred thousand distinct CDR3 sequences, about 15% seen once. Sequenced input: blood. The chain joins TRBV10-2 to TRBJ2-7, with 9 bases identical to TRBD2. The clonotype was recovered from a woman in her forties or fifties with Graves' hyperthyroidism. CDR3 sequence reads: CASRDSGSTYEQYF. CDR3 in DNA: TGCGCCAGCAGAGATAGCGGGAGTACCTACGAGCAGTACTTC.